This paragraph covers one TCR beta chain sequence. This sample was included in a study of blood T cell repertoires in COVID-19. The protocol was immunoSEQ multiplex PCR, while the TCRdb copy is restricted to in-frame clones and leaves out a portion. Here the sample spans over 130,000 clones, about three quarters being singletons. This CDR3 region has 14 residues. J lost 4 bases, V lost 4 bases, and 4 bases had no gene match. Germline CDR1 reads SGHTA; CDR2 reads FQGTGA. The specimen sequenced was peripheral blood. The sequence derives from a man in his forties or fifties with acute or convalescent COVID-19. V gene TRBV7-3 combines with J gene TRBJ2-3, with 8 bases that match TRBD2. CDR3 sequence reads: CASSSGGPSDTQYF. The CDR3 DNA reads TGTGCCAGCAGCTCGGGGGGGCCGTCAGATACGCAGTATTTT.